The entry below describes one TCR beta chain. The entry originates in a study of control samples from healthy donors and cancer patients. This CDR3 contains 14 residues. The V and J ends lost 8 bases and 1 base respectively, with 12 bases between them. Germline CDR1 MGHRA, CDR2 YSYEKL. Some clones are missing from TCRdb's copy, which holds only in-frame ones; the method was immunoSEQ multiplex PCR. The data show about 36,000 clones, 80% to 95% seen once. This receptor was identified in a man between 35 and 55 years old with colorectal cancer. The sample taken for sequencing was PBMCs. This sequence joins TRBV4-1 and TRBJ1-5; weak D call: TRBD1 (5 bases). CDR3 sequence reads: CASAGVESNQPQHF. The CDR3 bases are TGCGCCAGCGCGGGGGTAGAGAGCAATCAGCCCCAGCATTTT.